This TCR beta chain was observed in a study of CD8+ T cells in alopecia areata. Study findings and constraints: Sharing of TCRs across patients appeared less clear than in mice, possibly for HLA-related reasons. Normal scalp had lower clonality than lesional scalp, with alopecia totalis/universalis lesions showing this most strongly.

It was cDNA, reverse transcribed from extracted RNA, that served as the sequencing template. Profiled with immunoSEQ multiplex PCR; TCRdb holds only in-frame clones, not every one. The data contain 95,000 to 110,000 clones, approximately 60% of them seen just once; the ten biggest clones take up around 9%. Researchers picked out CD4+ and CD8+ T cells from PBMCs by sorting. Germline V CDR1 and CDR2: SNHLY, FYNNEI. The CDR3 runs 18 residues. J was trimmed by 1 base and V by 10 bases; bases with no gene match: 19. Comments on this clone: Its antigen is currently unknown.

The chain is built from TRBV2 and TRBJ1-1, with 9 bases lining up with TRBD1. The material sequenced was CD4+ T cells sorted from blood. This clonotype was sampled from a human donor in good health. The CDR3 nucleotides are TGTGCCACAAACCGGGACAGGGTTGTTCAGACCTCGAACACTGAAGCTTTCTTT. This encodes CATNRDRVVQTSNTEAFF.